The subject of this entry is one T cell receptor (beta chain). Its antigen remains unknown. Germline CDR1 SEHNR, CDR2 FQNEAQ (reference sequence). The V gene end was trimmed by 7 bases and the J gene end by 3 bases; junction bases not matched to a gene: 6. The CDR3 is made up of 14 amino acids. This sample is part of a study of cytomegalovirus exposure and HLA in healthy donors. Study-wide context: An analysis done earlier identified about 120 million unique TCR beta sequences from approximately 180 million T cells. Study-level points and caveats: The study labeled around 160 TCR beta chains cytomegalovirus-associated.

Primers: 60 Vbeta forward and 13 Jbeta reverse. Per the original data handling: In a later analysis, the count reached about 75 million unique TCR beta chains, with about 9.9 million shared. Libraries were prepared by immunoSEQ multiplex PCR; TCRdb keeps only in-frame clonotypes and omits some of them. V and J calls and clone size are those listed in that table; D and trimming were worked out from the DNA. The profile covers approximately 220,000 clones, with around 79% appearing a single time and less than 2% taken by the ten largest. The rearrangement joins TRBV7-9 to TRBJ2-7; 10 bases agree with TRBD1. Sequencing was done on a sample of PBMCs. The sequence was obtained from a male donor in good health and CMV-seronegative. CDR3 in DNA: TGTGCCAGCACCGGACAGGGGGAGAACTACGAGCAGTACTTC. This codes for CASTGQGENYEQYF.